These 30 T cell receptor beta chains were all obtained from the same sample, sequenced in a study of cytomegalovirus exposure and HLA in healthy donors. A multiplex PCR was run with 60 Vbeta primers and 13 Jbeta primers. Some clones are missing from TCRdb's copy, which holds only in-frame ones; the method was immunoSEQ multiplex PCR. Altogether approximately 200,000 clones are present, approximately 85% being singletons, with the ten largest covering 6.5%. Sequenced: PBMCs. The receptor set was obtained from a woman aged 50 to 65 in good health and CMV-seropositive.

The chain combines TRBV11-2 with TRBJ2-1; unclear D gene. The V end was cut by 5 bases, the J end by 9 bases, with 8 bases between. Germline assignment: CDR1 SGHAT and CDR2 FQNNGV. This CDR3 is 11 amino acids long. The CDR3 sequence: CASSRRGEQFF. Written as DNA, the CDR3 is TGTGCCAGCAGCCGACGAGGTGAGCAGTTCTTC.

This clone was observed a single time. The V and J genes are TRBV21-1 and TRBJ2-7; the table's D gene call, TRBD1, was not cross checked with the DNA. TRBV21-1 is a documented pseudogene. This CDR3 has 14 residues. CDR3: CASSIWTGNYEQYF. For the CDR3, the DNA is TGTGCCAGCAGCATTTGGACAGGGAATTACGAGCAGTACTTC.

V usage is TRBV5-4 and J usage is TRBJ1-4; TRBD1 agrees at 8 bases. This CDR3 region has 14 residues. Germline CDR1 and CDR2: SGHNT and YYREEE (reference sequence). V dropped 4 bases and J dropped 7; count of bases not matched to a gene: 6. The CDR3 protein is CASSVTGDLEKLFF. The CDR3 region has the DNA TGTGCCAGCAGCGTGACAGGGGATCTTGAAAAACTGTTTTTT.

V usage is TRBV6-5 and J usage is TRBJ1-2; tentative D call: TRBD1 (6 bases). CDR3 length: 13 amino acids. V was clipped by 5 bases and J by 4 bases, with 11 bases between them. Germline CDR1 MNHEY, CDR2 SVGAGI. DNA of the CDR3: TGTGCCAGCAGTACGGGACAACTCTATGGCTACACCTTC. Translating it yields CASSTGQLYGYTF.

This clone was counted a single time. J is TRBJ1-2 and V is TRBV6-5, with D perhaps matching TRBD1 (5 bases). The CDR3 sequence is 13 residues long. The germline V gene has CDR1 MNHEY and CDR2 SVGAGI. V was pared by 7 bases and J by 6 bases, with 15 bases between. The CDR3 here is CASTTRGLHGYTF. The CDR3 nucleotides are TGTGCCAGCACCACACGGGGGTTGCATGGCTACACCTTC.

V usage is TRBV19 and J usage is TRBJ1-5; TRBD1 is a possible D gene (5 bases). Germline V gene data show CDR1 as LNHDA and CDR2 as SQIVND (reference sequence). This CDR3 is built from 16 residues. The V end lost 2 bases, the J end lost 3 bases, and 14 bases lay between the germline ends. The DNA for the CDR3 is TGTGCCAGTAGTATATACACAGGAGTACTCAATCAGCCCCAGCATTTT. Protein sequence: CASSIYTGVLNQPQHF.

This clone was observed a few times. The V call is TRBV2, the J call TRBJ2-7; D perhaps matches TRBD2 (6 bases). V was pared by 7 bases and J by 0 bases, with 13 bases between. CDR3 length: 14 amino acids. The germline CDR1 and CDR2 sequences are SNHLY and FYNNEI. The CDR3 bases are TGTGCCAGCAAACCGGGACTCCGCTCCTACGAGCAGTACTTC. Its protein product is CASKPGLRSYEQYF.

The chain recombines TRBV30 with TRBJ2-1; TRBD2 matches 9 bases. Germline values: CDR1 GTSNPN, CDR2 SVGIG (reference sequence). J lost 1 base, V lost 1 base, and 2 bases had no gene match. The CDR3 is made up of 15 amino acids. CDR3 loop: CAWSGREGSYNEQFF. CDR3 bases: TGTGCCTGGAGTGGGCGGGAGGGGTCCTACAATGAGCAGTTCTTC.

The chain combines TRBV7-6 with TRBJ2-1; tentative D call: TRBD1 (6 bases). The CDR3 has 17 residues. Germline V gene sequence: CDR1 SGHVS, CDR2 FNYEAQ. Trimming stripped 5 bases from V and 4 bases from J, with 21 bases between. The CDR3, as DNA: TGTGCCAGCAGCCCAAGGGCCGGGACACGTCTTTACAATGAGCAGTTCTTC. Translation: CASSPRAGTRLYNEQFF.

The rearrangement joins TRBV18 to TRBJ2-1; 7 positions match TRBD2. This CDR3 has 13 amino acids. V trimming: 0 bases; J trimming: 10 bases; junction bases outside the gene matches: 3. Per germline, CDR1 KGHSH and CDR2 LQKENI. CDR3 amino acids: CASSPPSAGEQFF. Written as DNA, the CDR3 is TGTGCCAGCTCACCACCGTCAGCGGGAGAGCAGTTCTTC.

The rearrangement joins TRBV13 to TRBJ1-3; 8 nucleotides agree with TRBD1. The CDR3 covers 18 residues. In germline, CDR1 is PRHDT, CDR2 FYEKMQ (reference sequence). V was clipped by 5 bases and J by 8 bases; unmatched bases: 20. DNA of the CDR3: TGTGCCAGCAGCGTAACTATGCTCCAGGGCAGGGGGCCGGACACCATATATTTT. This translates into CASSVTMLQGRGPDTIYF. The whole variable domain, remainder taken from reference TRBV13 and TRBJ1-3, is AAGVIQSPRHLIKEKRETATLKCYPIPRHDTVYWYQQGPGQDPQFLISFYEKMQSDKGSIPDRFSAQQFSDYHSELNMSSLELGDSALYFCASSVTMLQGRGPDTIYFGEGSWLTVV.

The chain employs TRBV15 and TRBJ1-4; 9 nucleotides align to TRBD1. Germline CDR1 reads LNHNV; CDR2 reads YYDKDF (reference sequence). CDR3 length equals 14 residues. Unmatched junction bases numbered 5, after V lost 4 bases and J lost 8 bases. This CDR3 reads CATSIQGAGEKLFF. CDR3 DNA: TGTGCCACCAGCATACAGGGGGCTGGGGAAAAACTGTTTTTT.

On this clone: At one end, the junction sequence differs from germline, possibly due to a read error. V and J are TRBV19 and TRBJ2-4; a weak D match, TRBD1 (6 bases). Germline CDR1 and CDR2: LNHDA and SQIVND (reference sequence). This CDR3 region has 15 residues. The CDR3 bases are TGTGCCAGTAGTCTAGACAGAACCCCCGTGGACAGTCAGTACTTC. It is translated as CASSLDRTPVDSQYF.

The rearrangement links TRBV5-1 to TRBJ1-5; perhaps TRBD1 as D (6 bases). From germline, CDR1 is SGHRS and CDR2 YFSETQ. The CDR3 is 15 residues long. V was pared by 2 bases and J by 7 bases, with 16 bases between. Here the CDR3 DNA reads TGCGCCAGCAGCTTACAGGGTTACCAGGAGCAGCCCCAGCATTTT. This sequence encodes CASSLQGYQEQPQHF.

The chain couples TRBV2 to TRBJ1-5; maybe TRBD1 (6 bases). Between the trimmed V and J ends, which lost 2 bases and 7 bases, there was a span of 9 bases. Germline V lookup: CDR1 SNHLY, CDR2 FYNNEI. This CDR3 has 13 amino acids. The CDR3 sequence: CASSESGQQPQHF. CDR3 in DNA: TGTGCCAGCAGTGAAAGTGGACAGCAGCCCCAGCATTTT.

The chain recombines TRBV4-1 with TRBJ1-4; TRBD1 matches 10 bases. The CDR3 sequence is 16 residues long. Germline CDR1 is MGHRA and CDR2 is YSYEKL. J lost 6 bases, V lost 0 bases, and 4 bases had no gene match. This CDR3 reads CASSQDPGQGHEKLFF. The CDR3 DNA reads as TGCGCCAGCAGCCAAGATCCGGGACAGGGGCATGAAAAACTGTTTTTT.

The chain joins TRBV28 to TRBJ1-4; TRBD1 matches 8 bases. Unmatched junction bases numbered 26, after V lost 6 bases and J lost 5 bases. Germline V gene lookup returns CDR1 MDHEN and CDR2 SYDVKM. CDR3 length: 21 residues. CDR3 residues: CASSIPPHGQGSSPRNEKLFF. The CDR3 nucleotides are TGTGCCAGCAGCATCCCTCCCCACGGACAGGGTTCCTCCCCGAGAAATGAAAAACTGTTTTTT. The full variable domain, rest sourced from reference TRBV28 and TRBJ1-4, is DVKVTQSSRYLVKRTGEKVFLECVQDMDHENMFWYRQDPGLGLRLIYFSYDVKMKEKGDIPEGYSVSREKKERFSLILESASTNQTSMYLCASSIPPHGQGSSPRNEKLFFGSGTQLSVL.

This chain links TRBV28 with TRBJ1-1, with 7 nucleotides matching TRBD1. Germline values: CDR1 MDHEN, CDR2 SYDVKM. The CDR3 is 13 residues long. With 6 bases clipped from V and 6 bases from J, the junction kept 7 bases outside the gene matches. CDR3 bases: TGTGCCAGCAGCCAACAGGGGAAAGCTGAAGCTTTCTTT. Its protein is CASSQQGKAEAFF.

The chain has TRBV7-9 and TRBJ2-1; 8 nucleotides align to TRBD2. J gave up 9 bases and V 2 bases, and 9 bases lay outside the gene matches. The CDR3 spans 15 residues. Germline V lookup: CDR1 SEHNR, CDR2 FQNEAQ (reference sequence). CDR3 in DNA: TGTGCCAGCAGCTTATTCCGGGGGGGGCTAGGTGAGCAGTTCTTC. Translating gives CASSLFRGGLGEQFF.

V gene TRBV18 combines with J gene TRBJ2-3; TRBD1 is a possible D gene (6 bases). The germline CDR1 and CDR2 sequences are KGHSH and LQKENI. This CDR3 is built from 15 residues. V lost 3 bases and J lost 0, with 10 bases in between. DNA for the CDR3: TGTGCCAGCTCACCGGGCAGGGGCAGCACAGATACGCAGTATTTT. It translates to CASSPGRGSTDTQYF.

The V and J genes are TRBV7-3 and TRBJ2-2, with no clear D. CDR3 length: 12 amino acids. Looked up from germline, CDR1 is SGHTA and CDR2 is FQGTGA. Trimming shortened V by 3 bases and J by 4 bases, and 3 bases separated the two germline ends. The CDR3 reads CASSFLTGELFF. The CDR3 DNA reads as TGTGCCAGCAGCTTTCTCACCGGGGAGCTGTTTTTT. Looking up the rest from reference TRBV7-3 and TRBJ2-2 gives the full variable domain: GAGVSQTPSNKVTEKGKYVELRCDPISGHTALYWYRQSLGQGPEFLIYFQGTGAADDSGLPNDRFFAVRPEGSVSTLKIQRTERGDSAVYLCASSFLTGELFFGEGSRLTVL.

The rearrangement uses TRBV7-2 and TRBJ2-1; 10 bases match TRBD2. There are 12 residues in the CDR3. Germline V lookup: CDR1 SGHTA, CDR2 FQGNSA. V shed 4 bases, J shed 10 bases, and the junction held 1 base outside the gene matches. The CDR3 DNA reads as TGTGCCAGCAGCTCTAGCGGGGGAGAGCAGTTCTTC. This gives the protein CASSSSGGEQFF.

This chain links TRBV7-2 with TRBJ2-1; TRBD1 matches at 11 bases. This CDR3 has 14 amino acids. V was clipped by 5 bases and J by 8 bases; unmatched bases: 5. The germline CDR1 and CDR2 sequences are SGHTA and FQGNSA. The DNA for the CDR3 is TGTGCCAGCAGCCCTTGGACAGGGGGCTATGAGCAGTTCTTC. As protein: CASSPWTGGYEQFF.

The chain couples TRBV5-4 to TRBJ1-1; D gene uncertain. V lost 4 bases, J lost 3 bases, and 19 bases lay in between. CDR3 size: 16 residues. Germline CDR1 is SGHNT and CDR2 is YYREEE (reference sequence). CDR3 sequence reads: CASSQAGGQVDTEAFF. The CDR3 coding sequence is TGTGCCAGCAGCCAGGCGGGTGGGCAGGTCGACACTGAAGCTTTCTTT.

A few counts support this clone. The V gene is TRBV10-3, the J gene TRBJ2-1; 8 positions agree with TRBD1. This CDR3 region has 15 residues. From germline, CDR1 is ENHRY and CDR2 SYGVKD. The junction had 9 bases not matched to a gene; V was cut back by 3 bases and J by 8 bases. CDR3 nucleotides: TGTGCCATCAGTGAAGGAGACAGGGGATTGGATGAGCAGTTCTTC. Its translation is CAISEGDRGLDEQFF.

This clone showed up just once. The rearrangement joins TRBV7-2 to TRBJ2-5, with D perhaps matching TRBD2 (5 bases). The CDR3 is 15 residues long. Trimming removed 1 base at V and 0 bases at J, with 9 bases between. The germline CDR1 and CDR2 sequences are SGHTA and FQGNSA. The chain's CDR3 is CASSLGGRYQETQYF. The CDR3 nucleotides are TGTGCCAGCAGCTTAGGCGGGCGCTACCAAGAGACCCAGTACTTC.

The chain employs TRBV27 and TRBJ2-7, with 8 bases lining up with TRBD1. There are 15 residues in the CDR3. V shed 6 bases, J shed 1 base, and the junction held 8 bases outside the gene matches. Per the germline V gene, CDR1 is MNHEY and CDR2 is SMNVEV (reference sequence). CDR3 residues: CASSPFGTGSYEQYF. The CDR3 nucleotides are TGTGCCAGCAGCCCCTTCGGGACAGGATCCTACGAGCAGTACTTC.

The chain combines TRBV10-2 with TRBJ2-3; 7 bases line up with TRBD2. J lost 1 base, V lost 7 bases, and 5 bases had no gene match. Germline loops: CDR1 WSHSY, CDR2 SAAADI. The CDR3 runs 14 residues. CDR3 protein: CASTKRDGTDTQYF. Here the CDR3 DNA reads TGCGCCAGCACCAAGCGGGACGGCACAGATACGCAGTATTTT.

The CDR3 nucleotides are TGTGCTAGTGGTTTGTCAATTGGGGGCTCATACGAGCAGTACTTC. Amino acid sequence: CASGLSIGGSYEQYF. The chain is built from TRBV12-5 and TRBJ2-7; a possible D gene is TRBD1 (6 bases). The CDR3 has 15 amino acids. With 2 bases removed from V and 4 bases from J, the gap between germline ends came to 15 bases. Germline V gene sequence: CDR1 LGHNT, CDR2 FRNRAP.

As concerns this clone: The same CDR3 can be traced to other DNA sequences in this sample. The chain links TRBV5-8 to TRBJ1-1; D remains unclear. CDR3 length: 14 amino acids. V was cut by 4 bases and J by 5 bases, with 15 bases left in between. Per the germline V gene, CDR1 is SGHTS and CDR2 is YDEGEE. CDR3 sequence reads: CASSMAGPRTEAFF. In DNA, the CDR3 is TGTGCCAGCAGCATGGCGGGTCCGCGGACTGAAGCTTTCTTT.